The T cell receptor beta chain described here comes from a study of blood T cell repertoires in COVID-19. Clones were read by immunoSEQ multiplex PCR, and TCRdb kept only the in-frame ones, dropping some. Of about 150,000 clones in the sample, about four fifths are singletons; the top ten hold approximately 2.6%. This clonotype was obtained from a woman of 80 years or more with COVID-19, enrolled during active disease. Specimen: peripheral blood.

CDR3 bases: TGTGCCAGCAGCTTGCGGACAGGGGGATCACCCCTCCACTTT. Its protein product is CASSLRTGGSPLHF. The chain joins TRBV7-2 to TRBJ1-6; 10 bases agree with TRBD1. The CDR3 length is 14 residues. Germline V gene lookup returns CDR1 SGHTA and CDR2 FQGNSA. After removal of 3 bases from V and 10 bases from J, the junction contained 3 bases not matched to a gene.